Reported below is one TCR gamma chain. There is no known antigen for this receptor. Base qualities were left out, and no much larger clone turns up one base away. CDR1 EGSTGY and CDR2 YDSYTSSV were looked up in the germline V gene. After removal of 0 bases from V and 3 bases from J, the junction retains 2 bases not matched to a gene. The CDR3 runs 13 amino acids, cysteine and phenylalanine included. Here the CDR3 DNA is all that survives: 39 bases in frame from base 1. The data originate from a study of Vγ9Vδ2 T cells in congenital toxoplasmosis (dated by TCRdb to 2020 to 2023). A note on the overall study: To diagnose congenital toxoplasmosis, IgG, IgM and IgA serology, Western blot and an in-house interferon-gamma release assay were used. In this study, researchers looked at the gamma and delta chain CDR3 repertoires of sorted blood gammadelta T cells, comparing infants congenitally infected with T. gondii against uninfected infants. Infant repertoires were sequenced at 2 months after birth and at 1 year of age. At 2 months, TCR sequencing included about 5 infected and fewer than 13 uninfected infants, and at 1 year it included 3 infected and 4 uninfected infants. Overall study outcomes, separate from this receptor: Repertoire differences between infected and uninfected infants were less clearly seen at 1 year of age than at 2 months. In approximately 2-month-old infants, germline-encoded fetal-type TRDV2 CDR3 sequences seemed to be more common in infected than in uninfected infants, which suggests a footprint of in utero expansion. At 2 months, TRGV9 and TRDV2 CDR3s of infected infants appeared to carry fewer N additions than uninfected infants, especially TRDV2-TRDJ1 sequences. Two months was the earliest age with enough suitable sample material for TCR repertoire analysis, so newborn repertoires were not sequenced. Both infected and uninfected infants showed a high prevalence of a public TRGV9 clonotype.

Using SuperScript II, cDNA was generated through template-switch reverse transcription, with TRGC- and TRDC-specific primers combined in a single tube. The TRGC primer was designed so that it would bind both of the constant genes TRGC1 and TRGC2. TRG and TRD amplification used the KAPA Real-Time Library Amplification Kit, with AMPure XP bead purification between steps. Index PCR with the Nextera XT Index Kit was used to add Illumina sequencing adapters. Sequencing of TRG and TRD amplicons was performed on an Illumina MiSeq with the V2 300 kit, and 150 bp paired-end reads were generated. The study's own analysis went as follows. Before further analysis, read quality was checked using FastQC version 0.11.8. Reads were aligned against the TRG or TRD reference genes from GenBank, and CDR3 sequences were constructed using MiXCR version 3.0.3. Default MiXCR settings were used, apart from assembling TRDD gene segments from 3 instead of 5 consecutive nucleotides. N additions, CDR3 length, J segment length and clonotype sharing between samples were computed with VDJtools version 1.2.1. Out-of-frame CDR3 sequences and those containing stop codons were excluded from analysis. Infant repertoires were assessed for overlap with previously published fetal, cord blood and adult blood Vgamma9Vdelta2 repertoires. TCRdb reprocessed the public reads with the caller CATT; rows with the same DNA were merged afterwards. TCRdb assigned the V and J calls; the authors' analysis was not used. The sample records over 150 gamma-chain clones, 3.5% to 5% of which are singletons. The leading ten clones occupy 50% to 70% of the sample.

Mothers of both infected and uninfected infants received the same treatment, using spiramycin and/or pyrimethamine plus sulfadiazine plus folinic acid. All infants, infected and uninfected, were born by term delivery after more than 37 weeks of gestation. About 0.95 mL of blood was turned into PBMCs through Lymphoprep gradient centrifugation, and the PBMCs were then cryopreserved in liquid nitrogen and sent to Belgium. After thawing, the PBMCs were labeled with Zombie NIR viability dye and stained with antibodies against CD3, TCR gammadelta, Vgamma9 and Vdelta2. CD3+ TCRgammadelta+ T cells were sorted on a FACSAria III with a mean purity of around 98%. For each sample, RNA was extracted from approximately 9,600 sorted gammadelta T cells with the RNeasy Micro Kit. Each infant was born to a mother who had been enrolled with a primary T. gondii infection during pregnancy. Peripheral blood was collected from the infants at an outpatient microbiology and virology center in Pavia, Italy.

This receptor was obtained from a child under 10 years old born to a mother with Toxoplasma gondii infection during pregnancy, either congenitally infected or uninfected (not recorded which). Here the chain combines TRGV4 and TRGJ1 or TRGJ2. The material sequenced was gamma-delta T cells from blood. The DNA is as follows: TGTGCCACCTGGGATGGGCTTTATTATAAGAAACTCTTT. The encoded protein is CATWDGLYYKKLF.